This TCR beta chain was recorded in a study of technical replicates of blood from a handful of donors. The data were produced by immunoSEQ multiplex PCR, yet TCRdb's version contains in-frame clones alone and is incomplete. The table has 65,000 to 85,000 clones, about nine tenths seen once. The CDR3 totals 16 residues. Germline CDR1 reads SGHNT; CDR2 reads YENEEA. The V segment lost 5 bases and the J segment 4 bases; nucleotides outside the gene matches: 11. This TCR came from a human donor in good health. V is TRBV11-3 and J is TRBJ1-1, with TRBD1 identical over 9 bases. The sequencing input was T cells isolated from PBMCs. DNA for the CDR3: TGTGCCAGCAGCCCCCGGGACAGGGAGGTTGCCACTGAAGCTTTCTTT. This translates into CASSPRDREVATEAFF.